These 30 T cell receptor beta chains came from one sample sequenced in a study of post-analysis software for immune sequencing data. Study conclusions and caveats: Controls had lower frequencies than patients of about 5 TRBV segments, which included TRBV5-6, TRBV5-1 and TRBV20-1.

Their target antigens are unknown. cDNA libraries of TCR beta carried unique molecular identifiers. Each CDR3 protein is one row after TCRdb ran MiXCR on the PCR reads. The sample carries hundreds of thousands of distinct CDR3 sequences, 55% to 70% recorded once. The specimen sequenced was blood. These receptors all stem from a girl aged 2-10 years with multiple sclerosis.

The DNA of the CDR3 is TGCAGCGTTGAAGATCTAAGAGAGCAGTTCTTC. Amino acid sequence: CSVEDLREQFF. The V call is TRBV29-1, the J call TRBJ2-1; D gene uncertain. Germline V lookup: CDR1 SQVTM, CDR2 ANQGSEA. The V end lost 0 bases, the J end lost 10 bases, and 7 bases lay between the germline ends. CDR3 length: 11 residues.

The chain is built from TRBV4-1 and TRBJ2-1; 11 bases map to TRBD2. The trim removed 3 bases at V and 3 bases at J, leaving 4 bases unmatched. Germline CDR1 reads MGHRA; CDR2 reads YSYEKL. The CDR3 is 16 amino acids. CDR3 protein: CASSQDTSGGYNEQFF. The CDR3 nucleotides are TGCGCCAGCAGCCAGGACACTAGCGGGGGCTACAATGAGCAGTTCTTC.

The rearrangement links TRBV10-3 to TRBJ2-1, with D possibly TRBD2 on 5 matching bases. The CDR3 contains 17 residues. Germline V lookup: CDR1 ENHRY, CDR2 SYGVKD. The V end lost 5 bases, the J end lost 4 bases, and 21 bases lay between the germline ends. The DNA of the CDR3 is TGTGCCATCAGTTCCCTCCGTCGGGGAATGCTTTACAATGAGCAGTTCTTC. Its protein is CAISSLRRGMLYNEQFF.

CDR3 amino acids: CASTYGRAIYEQYF. In DNA form, the CDR3 reads TGTGCCAGCACTTATGGCAGGGCAATCTACGAGCAGTACTTC. The chain links TRBV5-6 to TRBJ2-7; D might be TRBD1 (5 bases). Trimming took 6 bases from V and 3 from J, leaving 16 bases between them. CDR1 is SGHDT, CDR2 YYEEEE, per germline. The CDR3 sequence is 14 residues long. Variable domain in full (rest from reference TRBV5-6 and TRBJ2-7): DAGVTQSPTHLIKTRGQQVTLRCSPKSGHDTVSWYQQALGQGPQFIFQYYEEEERQRGNFPDRFSGHQFPNYSSELNVNALLLGDSALYLCASTYGRAIYEQYFGPGTRLTVT.

The CDR3 sequence: CASSVKQGISGNTIYF. CDR3 DNA sequence: TGTGCCAGCAGCGTCAAACAGGGTATCTCTGGAAACACCATATATTTT. The chain has TRBV7-6 and TRBJ1-3; D might be TRBD1 (6 bases). V lost 5 bases to trimming and J lost 0 bases, with 14 bases between them. Germline V gene data show CDR1 as SGHVS and CDR2 as FNYEAQ. The CDR3 runs 16 residues.

This clonotype was seen a handful of times. J is TRBJ2-1 and V is TRBV12-3 or TRBV12-4; 7 nucleotides agree with TRBD2. Trimming took 4 bases from V and 7 from J; bases not matched to a gene: 13. The CDR3 length is 16 residues. The CDR3 coding sequence is TGTGCCAGCAGTTGGGTACTAGGTCCGCGGGGGAATGAGCAGTTCTTC. Translating it yields CASSWVLGPRGNEQFF.

This clonotype was observed once. The chain has TRBV20-1 and TRBJ1-1; 10 bases agree with TRBD1. This CDR3 is built from 14 residues. The V gene's germline CDR1 is DFQATT and CDR2 SNEGSKA (reference sequence). The trim removed 3 bases at V and 5 bases at J, leaving 6 bases unmatched. The chain's CDR3 is CSARTPGQGTEAFF. CDR3 in DNA: TGCAGTGCTAGGACTCCGGGACAGGGGACTGAAGCTTTCTTT.

The V gene is TRBV29-1, the J gene TRBJ1-2; no firm D call. CDR1 is SQVTM, CDR2 ANQGSEA, per germline. The CDR3 runs to 12 residues. The V and J ends lost 4 bases and 4 bases respectively, with 10 bases between them. The CDR3 is CSVAGGLYGYTF. The CDR3 DNA reads TGCAGCGTTGCGGGCGGACTCTATGGCTACACCTTC.

This sequence joins TRBV20-1 and TRBJ1-1; 10 bases match TRBD1. Trimming cost V 1 base and J 0 bases; bases outside gene matches: 11. The germline V gene has CDR1 DFQATT and CDR2 SNEGSKA (reference sequence). This CDR3 comprises 18 residues. This chain's CDR3 is CSARAADRGLLVNTEAFF. CDR3 bases: TGCAGTGCTAGAGCCGCCGACAGGGGGCTCCTCGTGAACACTGAAGCTTTCTTT.

CDR3 protein: CASSPTLQSYNEQFF. In DNA, the CDR3 is TGTGCCAGCAGCCCTACACTGCAGTCCTACAATGAGCAGTTCTTC. V is TRBV7-4 and J is TRBJ2-1; D gene unclear. The ends were cut back, 5 bases at V and 1 base at J, with 12 bases in the middle. The CDR3 length is 15 residues. The V gene's germline CDR1 is SGHVT and CDR2 SQSDAQ.

This clonotype was seen more than once but under ten times. This rearrangement joins TRBV7-9 to TRBJ1-2, with a tentative D call TRBD1 (5 bases). V lost 10 bases to trimming and J lost 5 bases, with 14 bases between them. The length of the CDR3 is 12 residues. Germline loops: CDR1 SEHNR, CDR2 FQNEAQ (reference sequence). In nucleotides, the CDR3 is TGTGCCACCGAGACAGTCGATTATGGCTACACCTTC. It is translated as CATETVDYGYTF. Using reference TRBV7-9 and TRBJ1-2 for the parts outside the CDR3, the full variable domain is DTGVSQNPRHKITKRGQNVTFRCDPISEHNRLYWYRQTLGQGPEFLTYFQNEAQLEKSRLLSDRFSAERPKGSFSTLEIQRTEQGDSAMYLCATETVDYGYTFGSGTRLTVV.

The V and J genes are TRBV6-5 and TRBJ2-2; 13 nucleotides align to TRBD2. This CDR3 has 18 residues. The ends lost 0 bases at V and 4 bases at J; junction bases unmatched: 5. The germline gives CDR1 MNHEY, CDR2 SVGAGI. CDR3 sequence: CASSYSRLAGGITGELFF. The CDR3 DNA reads as TGTGCCAGCAGTTACTCGAGACTAGCGGGAGGAATCACCGGGGAGCTGTTTTTT.

The chain combines TRBV20-1 with TRBJ2-5; no clear D. The tail of the sequence fits TRBJ2-1 better, so the J call may be wrong. The CDR3 has 12 amino acids. The germline V gene encodes CDR1 DFQATT and CDR2 SNEGSKA (reference sequence). The CDR3 sequence is CSARAVQETQFF. In DNA form, the CDR3 reads TGCAGTGCTAGAGCGGTCCAAGAGACCCAGTTCTTC.

The V call is TRBV19, the J call TRBJ2-1; a weak D match, TRBD1 (5 bases). The V end lost 1 base, the J end lost 0 bases, and 16 bases lay between the germline ends. The CDR3 length is 18 residues. Germline CDR1 LNHDA, CDR2 SQIVND (reference sequence). The CDR3 reads CASSIVSRGGYSYNEQFF. CDR3 nucleotide sequence: TGTGCCAGTAGTATAGTGAGTAGGGGCGGCTACTCCTACAATGAGCAGTTCTTC.

This clonotype was seen a handful of times. The CDR3 region is CAIRPAESSTDTQYF. The CDR3 DNA reads TGTGCCATCCGCCCAGCGGAGTCTAGCACAGATACGCAGTATTTT. The chain couples TRBV10-3 to TRBJ2-3; tentative D call: TRBD2 (5 bases). The V end lost 8 bases, the J end lost 0 bases, and 15 bases lay between the germline ends. The CDR3 has 15 amino acids. Germline-derived CDR1 and CDR2 are ENHRY and SYGVKD.

This chain joins TRBV5-1 and TRBJ1-1; D remains unclear. Trimming removed 1 base from V and 1 base from J, with 11 bases in between. From germline, CDR1 is SGHRS and CDR2 YFSETQ. The CDR3 has 15 residues. CDR3 sequence: CASSLTSSENTEAFF. Here the CDR3 DNA reads TGCGCCAGCAGCTTGACGAGTTCAGAGAACACTGAAGCTTTCTTT.

This clonotype was counted only a few times. The chain is built from TRBV20-1 and TRBJ2-7, with D perhaps TRBD2 (6 bases). CDR1 and CDR2 from the germline V gene are DFQATT and SNEGSKA (reference sequence). The CDR3 consists of 13 residues. V dropped 3 bases and J dropped 3 bases, with 12 bases sitting between them. The CDR3 loop is CSARMGGFYEQYF. CDR3 nucleotides: TGCAGTGCTAGGATGGGGGGATTCTACGAGCAGTACTTC.

Turning to this clonotype: Germline and junction disagree at one end, which may indicate a read error. The CDR3 here is CASSGPSYEQYF. CDR3 DNA: TGCGCCAGCAGCGGACCTAGTTACGAGCAGTACTTC. The genes are TRBV2 and TRBJ2-7; D might be TRBD2 (5 bases). From germline, CDR1 is SNHLY and CDR2 FYNNEI. This CDR3 is 12 amino acids long.

The chain couples TRBV10-3 to TRBJ2-5; D uncertain. Trimming removed 8 bases at V and 3 bases at J, with 10 bases between. The germline CDR1 and CDR2 sequences are ENHRY and SYGVKD. The CDR3 runs to 12 residues. The CDR3 sequence is CAIAMVEETQYF. The CDR3, as DNA: TGTGCCATCGCGATGGTGGAAGAGACCCAGTACTTC.

This rearrangement joins TRBV4-1 to TRBJ2-5; 10 bases match TRBD2. The J call may be faulty, since TRBJ2-7 better matches the DNA end. Per the germline V gene, CDR1 is MGHRA and CDR2 is YSYEKL. The CDR3 contains 17 residues. CDR3 DNA sequence: TGCGCCAGCAGCCAAGATAAGGAGCGGGAGGGCCCCTACGAGCAGTACTTC. Translation gives CASSQDKEREGPYEQYF.

This clonotype was seen only a few times. The chain is built from TRBV6-6 and TRBJ1-2; perhaps TRBD1 as D (6 bases). CDR1 MNHNY and CDR2 SVGAGI come from the germline V gene (reference sequence). V was trimmed by 6 bases and J by 8 bases, leaving 16 bases between them. This CDR3 has 13 residues. Here the CDR3 reads CASRTGDMGGYTF. The DNA for the CDR3 is TGTGCCAGCAGGACGGGGGACATGGGGGGCTACACCTTC.

This clonotype has more than one count but fewer than ten. The rearrangement uses TRBV12-3 or TRBV12-4 and TRBJ2-1; 8 nucleotides agree with TRBD1. The CDR3 has 14 amino acids. Unmatched junction bases numbered 6, after V lost 5 bases and J lost 6 bases. The CDR3: CASSGRTGFNEQFF. Written as DNA, the CDR3 is TGTGCCAGCAGTGGACGGACAGGGTTCAATGAGCAGTTCTTC.

This clonotype was found many times. The gene calls are TRBV4-2 and TRBJ2-5, with a weak D call TRBD1 (6 bases). CDR1 and CDR2 from the germline V gene are LGHNA and YNFKEQ. The CDR3 runs 14 residues. The V and J ends lost 1 base and 4 bases respectively, with 10 bases between them. The CDR3 protein is CASSQVEGVETQYF. CDR3 DNA sequence: TGTGCCAGCAGCCAAGTAGAGGGGGTAGAGACCCAGTACTTC.

The gene calls are TRBV12-3 or TRBV12-4 and TRBJ2-1, with 11 bases identical to TRBD2. The end of the DNA is better explained by TRBJ2-5, so the J call may be wrong. The CDR3 contains 14 residues. CDR3 bases: TGTGCCAGCAGCCCGACTAGCGGGGAGGAGACCCAGTACTTC. This codes for CASSPTSGEETQYF.

The sample holds a few counts of this clonotype. The genes are TRBV12-3 or TRBV12-4 and TRBJ2-1; D tentatively reads TRBD1 or TRBD2 (7 bases each). The V end lost 1 base, the J end lost 7 bases, and 20 bases lay between the germline ends. The CDR3 sequence is 17 residues long. The CDR3 DNA is TGTGCCAGCAGTTTAGGGCTAGCGGTCGCACAGGGGAATGAGCAGTTCTTC. Protein product: CASSLGLAVAQGNEQFF.

This clonotype was seen more than once but under ten times. The rearrangement uses TRBV7-2 and TRBJ1-6; D call uncertain. There are 13 residues in the CDR3. Deletions cut 5 bases from V and 14 bases from J, with 16 bases between. Germline-derived CDR1 and CDR2 are SGHTA and FQGNSA. CDR3 loop: CASSPRQAPTLHF. Here the CDR3 DNA reads TGTGCCAGCAGCCCCCGGCAGGCTCCCACCCTCCACTTT.

This rearrangement joins TRBV29-1 to TRBJ1-1; possible D gene TRBD1, 6 bases. Germline CDR1 and CDR2: SQVTM and ANQGSEA. V dropped 7 bases and J dropped 0 bases, with 30 bases sitting between them. The CDR3 is made up of 19 amino acids. This CDR3 reads CSAITTGTKGAFMNTEAFF. The DNA of the CDR3 is TGCAGCGCAATTACTACCGGGACAAAAGGTGCCTTCATGAACACTGAAGCTTTCTTT.

J is TRBJ1-1 and V is TRBV10-3; 7 bases match TRBD1. CDR3 length equals 16 residues. The V segment lost 2 bases and the J segment 1 base; nucleotides outside the gene matches: 7. Germline V gives CDR1 ENHRY, CDR2 SYGVKD. In DNA, the CDR3 is TGTGCCATCAGTGAGAGCGACAGGGCGGGGAACACTGAAGCTTTCTTT. This gives the protein CAISESDRAGNTEAFF.

The chain carries TRBV5-1 and TRBJ2-7, with TRBD1 identical over 7 bases. The CDR3 contains 16 residues. V lost 2 bases, J lost 3 bases, and 11 bases stayed unmatched. Germline loops: CDR1 SGHRS, CDR2 YFSETQ. The CDR3: CASSFDWDSRYYEQYF. DNA for the CDR3: TGCGCCAGCAGCTTTGATTGGGACAGCCGGTACTACGAGCAGTACTTC.

The V and J genes are TRBV21-1 and TRBJ2-4; TRBD2 reflects the table's D call only, with no check against the DNA. The DNA end lines up better with TRBJ2-7; the J call may be wrong. TRBV21-1 is a listed pseudogene. This CDR3 is built from 14 residues. The CDR3 reads CASSSRTFSYEQYF. CDR3 DNA sequence: TGTGCCAGCAGCTCCCGGACTTTCTCCTACGAGCAGTACTTC.